The source of this T cell receptor (beta chain) is a study of blood T cell repertoires in COVID-19. Study-level background: T cells, B-cell-depleted T cells, or PBMCs provided the cDNA or gDNA that served as material.

Germline CDR1 is MGHRA and CDR2 is YSYEKL. CDR3 length: 15 amino acids. V was clipped by 1 base and J by 6 bases, with 10 bases between them. Some clones are missing from TCRdb's copy, which holds only in-frame ones; the method was immunoSEQ multiplex PCR. This table has hundreds of thousands of clones, around 89% appearing once. Across about two dozen US areas, participants ranged in age from roughly 18 to 95 years. Participants' own reports of clinical history determined their cohort assignment. The rearrangement links TRBV4-1 to TRBJ1-6; tentatively, D is TRBD1 (5 bases). This clonotype originated in a woman aged 18 to 35 with acute COVID-19. What was sequenced was PBMCs or T cells enriched from blood (not recorded which). The CDR3 DNA follows: TGCGCCAGCAGCCAAGCCCCGGGGGGTAATTCACCCCTCCACTTT. Residues: CASSQAPGGNSPLHF.